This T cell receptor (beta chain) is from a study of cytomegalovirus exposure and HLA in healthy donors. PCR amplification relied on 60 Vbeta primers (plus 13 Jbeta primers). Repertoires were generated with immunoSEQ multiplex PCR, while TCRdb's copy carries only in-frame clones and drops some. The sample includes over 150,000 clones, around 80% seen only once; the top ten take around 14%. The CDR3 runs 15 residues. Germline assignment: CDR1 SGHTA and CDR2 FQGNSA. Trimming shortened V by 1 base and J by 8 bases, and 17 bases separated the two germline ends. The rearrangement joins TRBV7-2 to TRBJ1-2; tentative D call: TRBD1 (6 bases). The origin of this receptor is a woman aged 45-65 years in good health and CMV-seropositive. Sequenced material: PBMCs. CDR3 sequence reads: CASSLDTGSKGGYTF. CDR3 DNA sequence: TGTGCCAGCAGCTTAGATACAGGGTCCAAGGGGGGCTACACCTTC. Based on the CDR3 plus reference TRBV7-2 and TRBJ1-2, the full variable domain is GAGVSQSPSNKVTEKGKDVELRCDPISGHTALYWYRQSLGQGLEFLIYFQGNSAPDKSGLPSDRFSAERTGGSVSTLTIQRTQQEDSAVYLCASSLDTGSKGGYTFGSGTRLTVV.